A single sample gave rise to the 28 T cell receptor beta chains below, sequenced in a study of OX40 agonist ivuxolimab in advanced cancers. The data were produced by immunoSEQ multiplex PCR, yet TCRdb's version contains in-frame clones alone and is incomplete. The sample lists some 44,000 clones; over 65% were seen once. The sequencing here drew on CD4+ or CD8+ T cells sorted from blood, taken in a trial of the OX40 agonist ivuxolimab. These receptors all come from an adult with an advanced solid tumor such as melanoma, head and neck, liver or kidney cancer.

The chain carries TRBV21-1 and TRBJ2-2. TRBV21-1 constitutes a pseudogene. The CDR3 has 14 residues. CDR3 coding DNA: TGTGCCAGCAGCAAAGTGGACCACACCGGGGAGCTGTTTTTT. Encoded protein: CASSKVDHTGELFF.

The chain couples TRBV19 to TRBJ1-6, with unresolved D. Germline V gives CDR1 LNHDA, CDR2 SQIVND (reference sequence). The CDR3 extends over 11 amino acids. V was shortened by 6 bases and J by 16 bases, with 13 bases between the two germline ends. The CDR3 region is CASSQDRGLHF. The CDR3 DNA reads TGTGCCAGTAGCCAAGACCGGGGACTCCACTTT.

This clone rates as medium-sized. The V call is TRBV6-1, the J call TRBJ1-5; a possible D gene is TRBD1 (5 bases). CDR1 is MNHNS and CDR2 is SASEGT in the germline V gene. The V and J ends lost 1 base and 16 bases respectively, with 20 bases between them. This CDR3 is built from 14 residues. The CDR3 DNA sequence: TGTGCCAGCAGTGAAGGCTCAACGGGACGGACCATCCATTTT. This sequence encodes CASSEGSTGRTIHF.

The chain employs TRBV30 and TRBJ1-1; D uncertain. Germline V gene sequence: CDR1 GTSNPN, CDR2 SVGIG (reference sequence). This CDR3 is built from 13 residues. Trimming left V 2 bases short and J 0 bases short, with 7 bases between. The CDR3 sequence: CAWSRTLNTEAFF. CDR3 coding DNA: TGTGCCTGGAGTCGTACCCTGAACACTGAAGCTTTCTTT. The full variable domain, completed using reference TRBV30 and TRBJ1-1, is SQTIHQWPATLVQPVGSPLSLECTVEGTSNPNLYWYRQAAGRGLQLLFYSVGIGQISSEVPQNLSASRPQDRQFILSSKKLLLSDSGFYLCAWSRTLNTEAFFGQGTRLTVV.

This clone was observed a single time. The chain links TRBV6-1 to TRBJ2-3; D is ambiguous. V was cut by 6 bases and J by 6 bases, with 13 bases left in between. Germline V gene data show CDR1 as MNHNS and CDR2 as SASEGT. CDR3 length: 13 residues. The CDR3 DNA follows: TGTGCCAGCAGGTACACTCTCTCGGATACGCAGTATTTT. Translating it yields CASRYTLSDTQYF.

The chain joins TRBV27 to TRBJ2-7; 16 bases agree with TRBD2. Germline CDR1 reads MNHEY; CDR2 reads SMNVEV (reference sequence). V lost 5 bases and J lost 7; bases outside the gene matches: 11. The CDR3 totals 17 residues. In DNA form, the CDR3 reads TGTGCCAGCAGTCAACCGGGACTAGCGGGAGGGCCTCGAGAGCAGTACTTC. Protein product: CASSQPGLAGGPREQYF.

This clone counts as medium-sized. J is TRBJ1-4 and V is TRBV29-1; 8 nucleotides align to TRBD1. Losses at the gene ends were 4 bases for V and 2 bases for J; bases not matched to a gene: 3. This CDR3 has 14 amino acids. Germline V gene data show CDR1 as SQVTM and CDR2 as ANQGSEA. CDR3 nucleotides: TGCAGCGTTGGAGACAGGGGCACTAATGAAAAACTGTTTTTT. It codes for CSVGDRGTNEKLFF.

The V gene is TRBV6-5, the J gene TRBJ1-2; D is perhaps TRBD1 (6 bases). V dropped 7 bases and J dropped 2 bases, with 14 bases sitting between them. Germline CDR1 MNHEY, CDR2 SVGAGI. The CDR3 is made up of 14 amino acids. The CDR3 spells CASTYMTGNYGYTF. The CDR3 nucleotides are TGTGCCAGCACCTACATGACAGGAAACTATGGCTACACCTTC.

The CDR3 nucleotides are TGTGCCAGTCGGACAGGGATAAATGAAAAACTGTTTTTT. It specifies CASRTGINEKLFF. J is TRBJ1-4 and V is TRBV19, with 8 bases lining up with TRBD1. The germline V gene encodes CDR1 LNHDA and CDR2 SQIVND (reference sequence). This CDR3 comprises 13 residues. The trim removed 8 bases at V and 5 bases at J, leaving 4 bases unmatched.

V usage is TRBV28 and J usage is TRBJ2-7; 9 bases fit TRBD2. Germline V gene sequence: CDR1 MDHEN, CDR2 SYDVKM. The CDR3 is 12 residues long. For the CDR3, the DNA is TGTGCTTCGACGGGACTAGCATCCGAGCAGTACTTC. Its translation is CASTGLASEQYF.

The rearrangement joins TRBV7-2 to TRBJ1-2; the match to TRBD1 covers 10 bases. V dropped 5 bases and J dropped 12; count of bases not matched to a gene: 9. The CDR3 runs to 13 residues. Per the germline V gene, CDR1 is SGHTA and CDR2 is FQGNSA. The CDR3 DNA reads as TGTGCCAGCAGCCTCAGACAGGGGGCCCCTGACACCTTC. Translation: CASSLRQGAPDTF. The full variable domain, in which reference TRBV7-2 and TRBJ1-2 provide the parts outside the CDR3, is GAGVSQSPSNKVTEKGKDVELRCDPISGHTALYWYRQSLGQGLEFLIYFQGNSAPDKSGLPSDRFSAERTGGSVSTLTIQRTQQEDSAVYLCASSLRQGAPDTFGSGTRLTVV.

V is TRBV27 and J is TRBJ2-5, with D possibly being TRBD1 (6 bases). Deletions cut 2 bases from V and 5 bases from J, with 12 bases between. Germline CDR1 MNHEY, CDR2 SMNVEV (reference sequence). This CDR3 is built from 14 residues. The CDR3: CASSLIGGGETQYF. In DNA form, the CDR3 reads TGTGCCAGCAGTTTAATTGGGGGCGGTGAGACCCAGTACTTC.

This clone was seen once. The chain has TRBV30 and TRBJ1-4; the D gene is possibly TRBD1 (5 bases). The V gene's germline CDR1 is GTSNPN and CDR2 SVGIG (reference sequence). V was pared by 3 bases and J by 2 bases, with 13 bases between. The CDR3 is 15 amino acids. CDR3 DNA sequence: TGTGCCTGGAGAAACGAGGGGATCACTAATGAAAAACTGTTTTTT. Translated: CAWRNEGITNEKLFF.

This sequence joins TRBV6-6 and TRBJ2-7; the match to TRBD1 covers 8 bases. The germline CDR1 and CDR2 sequences are MNHNY and SVGAGI (reference sequence). The CDR3 loop spans 12 amino acids. The V gene end was trimmed by 10 bases and the J gene end by 7 bases; junction bases not matched to a gene: 9. CDR3 loop: CATRQGSWEQYF. CDR3 DNA: TGTGCCACCCGACAGGGGAGTTGGGAGCAGTACTTC.

The V gene is TRBV7-9, the J gene TRBJ1-6; 7 nucleotides agree with TRBD1. V was clipped by 5 bases and J by 7 bases; unmatched bases: 8. The CDR3 has 15 residues. Germline-derived CDR1 and CDR2 are SEHNR and FQNEAQ (reference sequence). The CDR3 nucleotides read TGTGCCAGCAGCGCACTACAGGGGACCAATTCACCCCTCCACTTT. It codes for CASSALQGTNSPLHF.

The rearrangement uses TRBV11-3 and TRBJ2-3; perhaps D is TRBD1 or TRBD2 (5 bases each). CDR3 length: 13 amino acids. Germline V CDR1 and CDR2: SGHNT, YENEEA. V was shortened by 3 bases and J by 6 bases, with 10 bases between the two germline ends. The CDR3 region is CASSLGVSDTQYF. DNA of the CDR3: TGTGCCAGCAGCTTGGGGGTATCGGATACGCAGTATTTT.

This rearrangement joins TRBV12-5 to TRBJ2-1, with D tentatively TRBD2 (5 bases). The length of the CDR3 is 12 residues. CDR1 and CDR2 (germline): LGHNT, FRNRAP. Trimming took off 1 base at V and 13 bases at J, with 11 bases between the two ends. The DNA of the CDR3 is TGTGCTAGTGGTTTGGATAGCGCCGAACAGTTCTTC. Translation gives CASGLDSAEQFF.

The V gene is TRBV6-4, the J gene TRBJ2-7; D not certain. V was shortened by 2 bases and J by 2 bases, with 13 bases between the two germline ends. Germline V gene lookup returns CDR1 MRHNA and CDR2 SNTAGT. The CDR3 covers 15 residues. This CDR3 reads CASSDRAGPTYEQYF. Written as DNA, the CDR3 is TGTGCCAGCAGTGACAGAGCAGGTCCCACCTACGAGCAGTACTTC.

The V call is TRBV27, the J call TRBJ1-1; D unclear. Trimming took 5 bases from V and 2 from J, leaving 12 bases between them. Per the germline V gene, CDR1 is MNHEY and CDR2 is SMNVEV (reference sequence). The CDR3 is 14 amino acids. CDR3 residues: CASSRMGSNTEAFF. CDR3 coding DNA: TGTGCCAGCAGTAGAATGGGGAGTAACACTGAAGCTTTCTTT.

The chain couples TRBV27 to TRBJ1-5, with 7 bases lining up with TRBD1. The CDR3 consists of 15 residues. The V gene end was trimmed by 3 bases and the J gene end by 0 bases; junction bases not matched to a gene: 2. The germline V gene has CDR1 MNHEY and CDR2 SMNVEV (reference sequence). CDR3 DNA: TGTGCCAGCAGTTTGACAGGGAATAGCAATCAGCCCCAGCATTTT. Amino acid sequence: CASSLTGNSNQPQHF.

This clone is medium-sized (0.01 to 0.1%) by share. The rearrangement uses TRBV11-2 and TRBJ2-7, with D tentatively TRBD2 (6 bases). CDR1 SGHAT and CDR2 FQNNGV come from the germline V gene. The V end was cut by 1 base, the J end by 2 bases, with 9 bases between. This CDR3 comprises 14 residues. CDR3 nucleotide sequence: TGTGCCAGCAGCTTAGGCGGGGAGACCTACGAGCAGTACTTC. Translated, it gives CASSLGGETYEQYF.

In nucleotides, the CDR3 is TGTGCCAGCTCCGGTGGGCTAGCCGGATACTACGAGCAGTACTTC. Amino acid sequence: CASSGGLAGYYEQYF. The rearrangement uses TRBV7-2 and TRBJ2-7; D may be TRBD2 (5 bases). CDR3 size: 15 residues. The germline gives CDR1 SGHTA, CDR2 FQGNSA. Trimming shortened V by 8 bases and J by 3 bases, and 20 bases separated the two germline ends.

The rearrangement uses TRBV5-4 and TRBJ2-1; the D gene could be TRBD1 or TRBD2 (6 bases each). The germline V gene encodes CDR1 SGHNT and CDR2 YYREEE (reference sequence). The ends were cut back, 8 bases at V and 1 base at J, with 19 bases in the middle. The CDR3 covers 16 residues. The CDR3 loop is CASRQGGGASYNEQFF. For the CDR3, the DNA is TGTGCCAGTCGACAAGGAGGGGGAGCTTCCTACAATGAGCAGTTCTTC.

This chain links TRBV4-1 with TRBJ1-4; D is ambiguous. The CDR3 is 13 amino acids. Trimming left V 2 bases short and J 6 bases short, with 7 bases between. Germline CDR1 reads MGHRA; CDR2 reads YSYEKL. CDR3 sequence: CASSQRADEKLFF. DNA for the CDR3: TGCGCCAGCAGCCAAAGGGCGGATGAAAAACTGTTTTTT.

The rearrangement joins TRBV5-6 to TRBJ2-5; D call uncertain. The CDR3 runs to 12 residues. V was clipped by 2 bases and J by 4 bases, with 6 bases between them. The germline CDR1 and CDR2 sequences are SGHDT and YYEEEE. For the CDR3, the DNA is TGTGCCAGCAGCTTCTGGGGAGAGACCCAGTACTTC. Residues: CASSFWGETQYF. The full variable domain, its missing parts supplied by reference TRBV5-6 and TRBJ2-5, is DAGVTQSPTHLIKTRGQQVTLRCSPKSGHDTVSWYQQALGQGPQFIFQYYEEEERQRGNFPDRFSGHQFPNYSSELNVNALLLGDSALYLCASSFWGETQYFGPGTRLLVL.

As for this clone: At one end, the junction sequence differs from germline, possibly due to a read error. In DNA form, the CDR3 reads TGTGCCAGCAGCCCCATAGGGACTAGCGCCTCCAACGAGCAGTACTTC. It specifies CASSPIGTSASNEQYF. The gene calls are TRBV9 and TRBJ2-7; 10 positions match TRBD2. This CDR3 comprises 16 residues. Germline-derived CDR1 and CDR2 are SGDLS and YYNGEE.

This clone was observed a single time. The V and J genes are TRBV9 and TRBJ2-3, with 8 bases fitting TRBD2. CDR3 length equals 13 residues. V lost 7 bases, J lost 5 bases, and 6 bases stayed unmatched. Germline values: CDR1 SGDLS, CDR2 YYNGEE. CDR3 nucleotide sequence: TGTGCCAGCTCCCGGGGGGGCGAAGATACGCAGTATTTT. Amino acid sequence: CASSRGGEDTQYF. Complete variable domain (other parts from reference TRBV9 and TRBJ2-3): DSGVTQTPKHLITATGQRVTLRCSPRSGDLSVYWYQQSLDQGLQFLIQYYNGEERAKGNILERFSAQQFPDLHSELNLSSLELGDSALYFCASSRGGEDTQYFGPGTRLTVL.

This chain uses TRBV5-4 with TRBJ1-5; tentative D call: TRBD1 (5 bases). Germline values: CDR1 SGHNT, CDR2 YYREEE (reference sequence). Trimming removed 3 bases from V and 6 bases from J, with 13 bases in between. The CDR3 length is 14 residues. The CDR3 region is CASSSWGVTQPQHF. CDR3 nucleotides: TGTGCCAGCAGCTCTTGGGGGGTCACTCAGCCCCAGCATTTT. The full variable domain, rest sourced from reference TRBV5-4 and TRBJ1-5, is ETGVTQSPTHLIKTRGQQVTLRCSSQSGHNTVSWYQQALGQGPQFIFQYYREEENGRGNFPPRFSGLQFPNYSSELNVNALELDDSALYLCASSSWGVTQPQHFGDGTRLSIL.